The 18 T cell receptor beta chains presented below share a single source sample, sequenced in a study of blood T cell repertoires in COVID-19. Using immunoSEQ multiplex PCR, the repertoire was profiled, and TCRdb retains in-frame clones only, with some absent. The sample records 200,000 to 300,000 clones, about 86% being singletons. Sequenced input: peripheral blood. The receptors derive from a man aged 30-40 years with active or convalescent COVID-19.

This clone was seen only a few times. J is TRBJ2-1 and V is TRBV10-1; TRBD2 matches at 11 bases. The CDR3 totals 19 residues. CDR1 and CDR2 (germline): WNHNN, SYGVQD (reference sequence). The V segment lost 0 bases and the J segment 4 bases; nucleotides outside the gene matches: 11. CDR3 in DNA: TGCGCCAGCAGTGAGTCGCGACTAGCGGGGACTCCTGGATACAATGAGCAGTTCTTC. This codes for CASSESRLAGTPGYNEQFF.

The J gene is TRBJ1-2, the V gene TRBV6-5; 10 bases agree with TRBD1. The CDR3 loop spans 15 amino acids. J lost 4 bases, V lost 2 bases, and 4 bases had no gene match. The germline V gene has CDR1 MNHEY and CDR2 SVGAGI. The CDR3 bases are TGTGCCAGCAGTTACCGGGGACAGGGGTCCTATGGCTACACCTTC. It encodes CASSYRGQGSYGYTF.

This clone is a singleton in its sample. The gene calls are TRBV5-1 and TRBJ2-5, with D unclear. The CDR3 consists of 12 residues. Trimming pared 6 bases from V and 7 bases from J, leaving 13 bases between. Per the germline V gene, CDR1 is SGHRS and CDR2 is YFSETQ. This chain's CDR3 is CASNKNGGTQYF. The DNA for the CDR3 is TGCGCCAGCAATAAAAATGGCGGGACCCAGTACTTC.

This clone was counted once. The CDR3 protein is CASSQYRDSEDTEAFF. As DNA, the CDR3 is TGTGCCAGCAGCCAATACCGGGACAGTGAAGACACTGAAGCTTTCTTT. This chain connects TRBV14 to TRBJ1-1; 7 bases align to TRBD1. This CDR3 region has 16 residues. Germline CDR1 SGHDN, CDR2 FVKESK. Trimming took 2 bases from V and 3 from J; bases not matched to a gene: 9.

This sequence joins TRBV2 and TRBJ1-5; 7 nucleotides match TRBD1. Germline CDR1 SNHLY, CDR2 FYNNEI. Trimming cost V 0 bases and J 5 bases; bases outside gene matches: 1. The CDR3 spans 14 residues. The CDR3, as DNA: TGTGCCAGCAGTGAAGCAGGGGGCGATCAGCCCCAGCATTTT. This translates into CASSEAGGDQPQHF.

Here the CDR3 DNA reads TGTGCCAGCAGCGTGACAGGGGCGGACACTGAAGCTTTCTTT. Its protein product is CASSVTGADTEAFF. This chain joins TRBV9 and TRBJ1-1, with 8 bases lining up with TRBD1. The ends lost 2 bases at V and 3 bases at J; junction bases unmatched: 3. The CDR3 consists of 14 residues. Per germline, CDR1 SGDLS and CDR2 YYNGEE.

Only a few counts were recorded for this clone. The chain carries TRBV10-3 and TRBJ1-1, with a possible D match to TRBD1 (6 bases). The V gene's germline CDR1 is ENHRY and CDR2 SYGVKD. The CDR3 runs to 15 residues. Trimming left V 0 bases short and J 3 bases short, with 11 bases between. The CDR3 DNA is TGTGCCATCAGTGAGTCCGGGGGGCATGACACTGAAGCTTTCTTT. Its translation: CAISESGGHDTEAFF.

The rearrangement joins TRBV13 to TRBJ1-6, with D perhaps TRBD1 (5 bases). Deletions cut 0 bases from V and 6 bases from J, with 12 bases between. There are 16 residues in the CDR3. The germline gives CDR1 PRHDT, CDR2 FYEKMQ (reference sequence). In nucleotides, the CDR3 is TGTGCCAGCAGCTTAGGATCTAGCGGGGCTAATTCACCCCTCCACTTT. As protein: CASSLGSSGANSPLHF.

V is TRBV7-8 and J is TRBJ2-1; TRBD1 aligns across 7 bases. This CDR3 is 15 amino acids long. CDR1 and CDR2 (germline): SGHVS, FQNEAQ. Trimming took 10 bases from V and 3 from J; bases not matched to a gene: 12. CDR3 loop: CATKPGTASYNEQFF. Written as DNA, the CDR3 is TGTGCCACTAAACCCGGGACAGCAAGCTACAATGAGCAGTTCTTC.

The CDR3 DNA reads TGTGCCAGCAGCTTCTCCAATGAGCAGTTCTTC. Its translation is CASSFSNEQFF. The chain couples TRBV5-5 to TRBJ2-1; D not resolved. This CDR3 is 11 amino acids long. Per germline, CDR1 SGHKS and CDR2 YYEKEE (reference sequence). The V end was cut by 2 bases, the J end by 6 bases, with 3 bases between.

J is TRBJ1-4 and V is TRBV29-1; tentative D call: TRBD1 (5 bases). Germline CDR1 and CDR2: SQVTM and ANQGSEA. This CDR3 is built from 13 residues. Trimming cost V 4 bases and J 8 bases, with 14 bases left between them. CDR3 protein: CSVVWQEGEKLFF. CDR3 DNA: TGCAGCGTTGTCTGGCAGGAGGGGGAAAAACTGTTTTTT. The full variable domain, its missing parts supplied by reference TRBV29-1 and TRBJ1-4, is SAVISQKPSRDICQRGTSLTIQCQVDSQVTMMFWYRQQPGQSLTLIATANQGSEATYESGFVIDKFPISRPNLTFSTLTVSNMSPEDSSIYLCSVVWQEGEKLFFGSGTQLSVL.

The chain joins TRBV11-2 to TRBJ2-7, with 10 nucleotides matching TRBD1. This CDR3 is 15 amino acids long. V was pared by 1 base and J by 3 bases, with 3 bases of the junction left unmatched. Germline CDR1 is SGHAT and CDR2 is FQNNGV. CDR3 amino acids: CASSLGGDRGYEQYF. The CDR3 nucleotides read TGTGCCAGCAGCTTAGGCGGGGACAGGGGCTACGAGCAGTACTTC.

The gene calls are TRBV5-4 and TRBJ2-2; a weak D match, TRBD2 (5 bases). V was trimmed by 3 bases and J by 9 bases, leaving 12 bases between them. From germline, CDR1 is SGHNT and CDR2 YYREEE (reference sequence). The CDR3 covers 13 residues. The CDR3 bases are TGTGCCAGCAGCTCAAGCGGTACAAGGGAGCTGTTTTTT. It is translated as CASSSSGTRELFF.

This chain links TRBV6-1 with TRBJ2-7, with D maybe TRBD2 (5 bases). The CDR3 is 13 residues long. The V end was cut by 3 bases, the J end by 2 bases, with 8 bases between. Per germline, CDR1 MNHNS and CDR2 SASEGT. The CDR3 DNA reads as TGTGCCAGCAGTGACGGAGGCCCCTACGAGCAGTACTTC. It encodes CASSDGGPYEQYF.

The chain recombines TRBV24-1 with TRBJ2-3, with D possibly matching TRBD1 (6 bases). CDR1 is KGHDR, CDR2 SFDVKD, per germline. The ends were cut back, 4 bases at V and 3 bases at J, with 16 bases in the middle. The CDR3 runs 16 residues. CDR3 sequence (DNA): TGTGCCACCAGTGAAGGTTTCCAGGGGACGACAGATACGCAGTATTTT. It specifies CATSEGFQGTTDTQYF.

The V gene is TRBV5-6, the J gene TRBJ1-2; maybe TRBD1 (5 bases). CDR1 is SGHDT and CDR2 is YYEEEE in the germline V gene. Trimming took 3 bases from V and 8 from J, leaving 17 bases between them. The CDR3 has 14 residues. Written as DNA, the CDR3 is TGTGCCAGCAGCTCGACCCGGACATCGGGCGGCTACACCTTC. Encoded protein: CASSSTRTSGGYTF.

This chain connects TRBV5-4 to TRBJ2-7, with 9 bases fitting TRBD1. Looked up from germline, CDR1 is SGHNT and CDR2 is YYREEE (reference sequence). The ends lost 2 bases at V and 0 bases at J; junction bases unmatched: 9. The CDR3 runs 17 residues. The CDR3 bases are TGTGCCAGCAGCTTAACCCCGCGACAGGGGGACTCCTACGAGCAGTACTTC. Its translation is CASSLTPRQGDSYEQYF. Full variable domain (remainder filled in from reference TRBV5-4 and TRBJ2-7): ETGVTQSPTHLIKTRGQQVTLRCSSQSGHNTVSWYQQALGQGPQFIFQYYREEENGRGNFPPRFSGLQFPNYSSELNVNALELDDSALYLCASSLTPRQGDSYEQYFGPGTRLTVT.

The chain recombines TRBV23-1 with TRBJ2-3; no reliable D call. TRBV23-1 falls under the ORF class, with uncertain function. The CDR3 has 19 residues. Deletions cut 3 bases from V and 1 base from J, with 23 bases between. The chain's CDR3 is CASSHVPNLLRRRTDTQYF. CDR3 in DNA: TGCGCCAGCAGTCACGTCCCAAACCTCCTGCGGCGGCGCACAGATACGCAGTATTTT.